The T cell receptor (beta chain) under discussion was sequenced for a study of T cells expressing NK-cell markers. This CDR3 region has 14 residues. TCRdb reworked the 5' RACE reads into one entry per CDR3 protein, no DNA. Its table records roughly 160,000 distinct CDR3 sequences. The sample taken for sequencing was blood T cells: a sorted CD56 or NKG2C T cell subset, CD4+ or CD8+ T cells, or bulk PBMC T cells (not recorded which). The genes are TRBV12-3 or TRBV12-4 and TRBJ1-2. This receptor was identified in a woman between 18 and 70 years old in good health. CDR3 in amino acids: CASSLRATNYGYTF.